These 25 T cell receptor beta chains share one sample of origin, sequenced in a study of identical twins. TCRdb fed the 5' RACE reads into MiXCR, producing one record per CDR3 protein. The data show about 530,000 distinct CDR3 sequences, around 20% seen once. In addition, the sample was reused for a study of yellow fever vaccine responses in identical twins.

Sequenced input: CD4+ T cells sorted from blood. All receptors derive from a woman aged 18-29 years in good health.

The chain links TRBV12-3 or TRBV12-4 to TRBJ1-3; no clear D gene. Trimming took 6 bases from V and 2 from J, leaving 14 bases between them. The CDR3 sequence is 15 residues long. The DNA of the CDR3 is TGTGCCAGCAGCAGAGGGTTATTGGCTGGAAACACCATATATTTT. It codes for CASSRGLLAGNTIYF.

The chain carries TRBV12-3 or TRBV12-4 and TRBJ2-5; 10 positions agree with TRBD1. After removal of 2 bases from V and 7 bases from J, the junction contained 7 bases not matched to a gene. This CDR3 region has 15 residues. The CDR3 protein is CASSLIGTGDPTQYF. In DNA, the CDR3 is TGTGCCAGCAGTTTAATAGGGACAGGGGACCCGACCCAGTACTTC.

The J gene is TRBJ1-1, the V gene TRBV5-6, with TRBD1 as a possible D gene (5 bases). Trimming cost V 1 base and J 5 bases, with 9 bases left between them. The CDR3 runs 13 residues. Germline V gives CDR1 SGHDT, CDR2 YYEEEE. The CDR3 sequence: CASSLNGGTEAFF. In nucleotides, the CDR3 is TGTGCCAGCAGCTTGAACGGGGGTACTGAAGCTTTCTTT. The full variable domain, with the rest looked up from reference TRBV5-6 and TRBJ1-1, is DAGVTQSPTHLIKTRGQQVTLRCSPKSGHDTVSWYQQALGQGPQFIFQYYEEEERQRGNFPDRFSGHQFPNYSSELNVNALLLGDSALYLCASSLNGGTEAFFGQGTRLTVV.

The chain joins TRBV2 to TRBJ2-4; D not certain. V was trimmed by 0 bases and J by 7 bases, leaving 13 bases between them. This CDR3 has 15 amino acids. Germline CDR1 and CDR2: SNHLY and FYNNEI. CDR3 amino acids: CASSEALLEENIQYF. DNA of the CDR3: TGTGCCAGCAGTGAAGCGCTTCTTGAGGAGAACATTCAGTACTTC. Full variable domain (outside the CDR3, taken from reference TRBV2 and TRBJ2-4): EPEVTQTPSHQVTQMGQEVILRCVPISNHLYFYWYRQILGQKVEFLVSFYNNEISEKSEIFDDQFSVERPDGSNFTLKIRSTKLEDSAMYFCASSEALLEENIQYFGAGTRLSVL.

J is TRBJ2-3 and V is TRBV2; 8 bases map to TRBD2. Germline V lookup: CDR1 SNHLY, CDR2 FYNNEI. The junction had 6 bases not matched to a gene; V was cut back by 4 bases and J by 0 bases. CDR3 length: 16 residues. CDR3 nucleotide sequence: TGTGCCAGCAGTGGAAGGGCTAGCGGGAGCACAGATACGCAGTATTTT. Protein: CASSGRASGSTDTQYF.

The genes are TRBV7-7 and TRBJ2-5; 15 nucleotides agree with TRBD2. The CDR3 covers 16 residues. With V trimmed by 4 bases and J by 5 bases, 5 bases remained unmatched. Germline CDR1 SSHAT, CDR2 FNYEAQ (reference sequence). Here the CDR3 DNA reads TGTGCCAGCAGCTCGGGACTAGCGGGAGGTTCGGAGACCCAGTACTTC. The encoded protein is CASSSGLAGGSETQYF. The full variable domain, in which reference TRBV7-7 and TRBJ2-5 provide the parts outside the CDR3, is GAGVSQSPRYKVTKRGQDVTLRCDPISSHATLYWYQQALGQGPEFLTYFNYEAQPDKSGLPSDRFSAERPEGSISTLTIQRTEQRDSAMYRCASSSGLAGGSETQYFGPGTRLLVL.

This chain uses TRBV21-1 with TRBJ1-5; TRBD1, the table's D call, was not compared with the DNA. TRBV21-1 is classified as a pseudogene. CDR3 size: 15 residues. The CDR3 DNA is TGTGCCAGCAGCAAAGGTGGGGGACAGTGTCAGCCCCAGCATTTT. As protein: CASSKGGGQCQPQHF.

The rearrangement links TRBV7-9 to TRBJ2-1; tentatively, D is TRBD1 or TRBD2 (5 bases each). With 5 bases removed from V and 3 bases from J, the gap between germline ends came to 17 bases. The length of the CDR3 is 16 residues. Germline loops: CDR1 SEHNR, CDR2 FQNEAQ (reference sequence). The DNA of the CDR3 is TGTGCCAGCAGCGTAGGCCGGGACCAGCACTACAATGAGCAGTTCTTC. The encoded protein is CASSVGRDQHYNEQFF.

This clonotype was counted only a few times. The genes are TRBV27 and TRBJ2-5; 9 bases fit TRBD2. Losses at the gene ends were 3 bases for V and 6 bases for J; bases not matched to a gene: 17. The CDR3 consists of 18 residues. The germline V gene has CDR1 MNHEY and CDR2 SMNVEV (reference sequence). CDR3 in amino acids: CASSFLGQAAGGRKTQYF. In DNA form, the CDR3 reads TGTGCCAGCAGTTTCCTTGGACAGGCGGCGGGGGGGCGAAAGACCCAGTACTTC.

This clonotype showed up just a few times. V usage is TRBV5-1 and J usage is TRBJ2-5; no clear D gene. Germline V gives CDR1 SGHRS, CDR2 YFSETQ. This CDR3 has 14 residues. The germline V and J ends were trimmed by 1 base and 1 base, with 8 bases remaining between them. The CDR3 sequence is CASSLSSSQETQYF. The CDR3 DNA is TGCGCCAGCAGCTTGAGCAGTTCCCAAGAGACCCAGTACTTC.

Here the CDR3 reads CASIDRDRDGYTF. CDR3 nucleotides: TGTGCCAGCATCGACCGGGACAGGGATGGCTACACCTTC. The V gene is TRBV27, the J gene TRBJ1-2; 9 bases agree with TRBD1. The length of the CDR3 is 13 residues. Trimming cost V 7 bases and J 6 bases; bases outside gene matches: 6. CDR1 and CDR2 (germline): MNHEY, SMNVEV (reference sequence).

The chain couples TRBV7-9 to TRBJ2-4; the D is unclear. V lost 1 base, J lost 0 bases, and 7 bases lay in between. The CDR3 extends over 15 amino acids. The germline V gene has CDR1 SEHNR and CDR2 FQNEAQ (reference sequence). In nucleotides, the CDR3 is TGTGCCAGCAGCTTAGTAGGTTCAGCCAAAAACATTCAGTACTTC. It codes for CASSLVGSAKNIQYF. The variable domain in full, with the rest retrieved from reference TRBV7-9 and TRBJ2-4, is DTGVSQNPRHKITKRGQNVTFRCDPISEHNRLYWYRQTLGQGPEFLTYFQNEAQLEKSRLLSDRFSAERPKGSFSTLEIQRTEQGDSAMYLCASSLVGSAKNIQYFGAGTRLSVL.

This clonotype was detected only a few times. The CDR3, as DNA: TGTGCCAGCAGCTTATCCGCCGGGACTCTCTACAATGAGCAGTTCTTC. It specifies CASSLSAGTLYNEQFF. The rearrangement links TRBV7-3 to TRBJ2-1, with TRBD2 as a possible D gene (6 bases). Looked up from germline, CDR1 is SGHTA and CDR2 is FQGTGA. The CDR3 runs to 16 residues. With 2 bases removed from V and 3 bases from J, the gap between germline ends came to 14 bases.

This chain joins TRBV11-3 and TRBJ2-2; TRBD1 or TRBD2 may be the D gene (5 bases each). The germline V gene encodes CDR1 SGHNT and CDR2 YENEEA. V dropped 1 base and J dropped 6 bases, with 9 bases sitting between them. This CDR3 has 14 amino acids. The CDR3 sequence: CASSLAGTPGELFF. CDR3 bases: TGTGCCAGCAGCTTAGCAGGGACCCCCGGGGAGCTGTTTTTT.

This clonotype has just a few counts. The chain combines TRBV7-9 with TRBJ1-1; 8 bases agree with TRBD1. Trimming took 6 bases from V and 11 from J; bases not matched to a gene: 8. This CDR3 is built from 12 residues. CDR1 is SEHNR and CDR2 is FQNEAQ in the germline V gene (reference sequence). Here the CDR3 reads CASSSDRGDAFF. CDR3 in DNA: TGTGCCAGCAGTTCCGACAGGGGTGATGCTTTCTTT.

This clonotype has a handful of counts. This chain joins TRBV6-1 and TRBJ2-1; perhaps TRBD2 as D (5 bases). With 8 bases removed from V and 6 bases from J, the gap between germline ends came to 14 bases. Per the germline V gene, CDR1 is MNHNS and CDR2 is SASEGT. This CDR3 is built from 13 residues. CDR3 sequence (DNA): TGTGCCAGCGCACTAGTATTAGTCAATGAGCAGTTCTTC. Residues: CASALVLVNEQFF.

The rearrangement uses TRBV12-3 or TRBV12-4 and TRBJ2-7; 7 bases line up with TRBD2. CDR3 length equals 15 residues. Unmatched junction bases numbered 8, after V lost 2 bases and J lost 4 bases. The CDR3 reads CASSLSGGRGYEQYF. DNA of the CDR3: TGTGCCAGCAGTTTATCTGGCGGGAGAGGTTACGAGCAGTACTTC.

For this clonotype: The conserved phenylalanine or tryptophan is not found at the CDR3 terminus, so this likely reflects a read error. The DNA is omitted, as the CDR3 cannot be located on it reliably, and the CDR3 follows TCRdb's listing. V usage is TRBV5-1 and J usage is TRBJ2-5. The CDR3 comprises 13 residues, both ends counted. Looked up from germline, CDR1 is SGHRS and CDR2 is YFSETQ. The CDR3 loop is CASSLDPGRDPVL.

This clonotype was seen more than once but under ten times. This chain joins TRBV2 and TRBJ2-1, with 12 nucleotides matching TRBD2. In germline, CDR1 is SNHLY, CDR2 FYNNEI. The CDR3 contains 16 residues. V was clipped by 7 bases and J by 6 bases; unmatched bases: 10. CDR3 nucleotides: TGTGCCAGCACCGGTCTTATGGGACTAGCGGGCAATGAGCAGTTCTTC. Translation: CASTGLMGLAGNEQFF. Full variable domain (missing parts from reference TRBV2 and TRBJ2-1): EPEVTQTPSHQVTQMGQEVILRCVPISNHLYFYWYRQILGQKVEFLVSFYNNEISEKSEIFDDQFSVERPDGSNFTLKIRSTKLEDSAMYFCASTGLMGLAGNEQFFGPGTRLTVL.

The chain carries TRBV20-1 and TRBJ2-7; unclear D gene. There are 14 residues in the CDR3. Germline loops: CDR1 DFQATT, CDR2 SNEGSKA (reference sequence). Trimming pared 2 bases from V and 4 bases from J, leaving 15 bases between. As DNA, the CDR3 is TGCAGTGCTAGAACCAGTGGGCGGCTATACGAGCAGTACTTC. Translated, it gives CSARTSGRLYEQYF.

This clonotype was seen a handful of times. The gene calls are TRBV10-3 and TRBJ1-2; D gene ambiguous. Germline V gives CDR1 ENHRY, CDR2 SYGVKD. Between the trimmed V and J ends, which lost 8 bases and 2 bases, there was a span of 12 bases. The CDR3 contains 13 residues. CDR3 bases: TGTGCCATCGGGGAGGACCGGAACTATGGCTACACCTTC. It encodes CAIGEDRNYGYTF.

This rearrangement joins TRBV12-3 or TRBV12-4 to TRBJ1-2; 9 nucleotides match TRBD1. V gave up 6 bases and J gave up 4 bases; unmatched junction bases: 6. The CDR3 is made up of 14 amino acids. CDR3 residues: CASSPQTGGYGYTF. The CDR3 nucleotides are TGTGCCAGCAGCCCCCAGACAGGGGGCTATGGCTACACCTTC.

Here the CDR3 reads CASSGISGRALAGELFF. CDR3 sequence (DNA): TGTGCCAGCAGCGGGATCAGCGGGAGGGCCTTGGCCGGGGAGCTGTTTTTT. The rearrangement uses TRBV9 and TRBJ2-2; TRBD2 matches at 10 bases. Germline trimming cut 3 bases from V and 6 bases from J; bases unmatched to any gene: 11. Germline CDR1 is SGDLS and CDR2 is YYNGEE. The CDR3 is 17 residues long.

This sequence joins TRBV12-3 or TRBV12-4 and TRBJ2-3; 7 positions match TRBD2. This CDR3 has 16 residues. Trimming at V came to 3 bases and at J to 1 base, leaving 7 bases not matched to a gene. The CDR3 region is CASSLIRGGGTDTQYF. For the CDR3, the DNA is TGTGCCAGCAGTTTGATCCGGGGAGGGGGCACAGATACGCAGTATTTT.

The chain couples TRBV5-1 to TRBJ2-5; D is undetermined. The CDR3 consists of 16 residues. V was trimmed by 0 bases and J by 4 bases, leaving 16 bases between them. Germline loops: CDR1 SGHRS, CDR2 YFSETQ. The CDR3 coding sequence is TGCGCCAGCAGCTTGGCTTTAGGTGGGGTCTCAGAGACCCAGTACTTC. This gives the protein CASSLALGGVSETQYF.